This entry concerns a single T cell receptor (beta chain). The data were taken from a study of blood T cell repertoires in COVID-19. About the research overall: T cells, B-cell-depleted T cells, or PBMCs supplied cDNA or gDNA.

CDR1 is PRHDT and CDR2 is FYEKMQ in the germline V gene (reference sequence). The V end was cut by 0 bases, the J end by 7 bases, with 15 bases between. The CDR3 length is 16 residues. The repertoire was sequenced with immunoSEQ multiplex PCR; TCRdb's copy has only in-frame clones and lacks some. The sample has about 74,000 clones; almost 90% are singletons. This receptor was taken from a woman of 80 years or more with acute or convalescent COVID-19. Sequencing was performed on peripheral blood. The chain links TRBV13 to TRBJ2-2; TRBD1 is a possible D gene (5 bases). The CDR3 protein is CASSLGLKGVHGELFF. Written as DNA, the CDR3 is TGTGCCAGCAGCTTAGGCCTAAAAGGGGTTCACGGGGAGCTGTTTTTT.